This T cell receptor (beta chain) is from a study of cytotoxic CD8 clonotypes in ibrutinib-treated CLL. Frozen-stored PBMCs produced about 2 micrograms of genomic DNA for TCR beta libraries. Assay used: immunoSEQ multiplex PCR; TCRdb lists only in-frame clones, some missing. The data contain about 130,000 clones, approximately 85% of them singletons. There are 17 residues in the CDR3. Germline CDR1 is SGHRS and CDR2 is YFSETQ. Trimming left V 1 base short and J 0 bases short, with 15 bases between. Regarding this clone: What it binds is not known.

The study's findings and limits: Starting clonality was above that of age-matched healthy donors and tracked circulating CD8+ T-cell counts. Public clonotypes (which were uncommon) either contracted or remained stable on treatment. Baseline levels were approached again at progression, after clonality had risen at ibrutinib response.

The chain uses TRBV5-1 and TRBJ2-3; no clear D. This clonotype was sampled from a human donor with chronic lymphocytic leukemia. The input for sequencing was PBMCs, taken after 24 months of ibrutinib treatment. The CDR3 loop is CASSLPGMGTSTDTQYF. CDR3 sequence (DNA): TGCGCCAGCAGCTTGCCTGGTATGGGAACTAGCACAGATACGCAGTATTTT.